This TCR beta chain emerged from a study of T cell clonality in common variable immunodeficiency. Findings of the study overall: CVID subjects showed higher TCRbeta clonality than healthy controls. Reportedly, TCR beta sequences from common variable immunodeficiency showed fewer deletions and N-nucleotide insertions.

This clone was seen many times. Its target is unknown. Read data end 3 residues before the CDR3 end; the end is taken from the germline J gene. This CDR3 is built from 17 residues. CDR1 is SGHRS and CDR2 is YFSETQ in the germline V gene. Sequencing input was equivalent genomic DNA from CVID and controls. Measured with immunoSEQ multiplex PCR; TCRdb has only the in-frame clones, and not every one. The sample yields about 40,000 clones, without any singletons. Each donor provided roughly 4.5 to 8.5 ml of heparinized whole blood. Sequencing was done on a sample of peripheral blood mononuclear cells. V gene TRBV5-1 combines with J gene TRBJ1-2; 7 bases align to TRBD1. The TCR sequence derives from a person aged 18 to 75 in good health. Incomplete CDR3 DNA: TGCGCCAGCAGCTTGGACCTTAGACAGGGTGCCGGGGGAGGC. Its protein is CASSLDLRQGAGGG. The entire CDR3 sequence reads CASSLDLRQGAGGGYTF.